A selection of T cell receptor beta chains follows, all from one sample in a study of spatial heterogeneity in lung cancer. Via MiXCR, TCRdb re-called the 5' RACE reads, giving one row per CDR3 protein. The repertoire holds tens of thousands of distinct CDR3 sequences, with approximately 7% as singletons. Sequencing was performed on PBMCs, taken at surgery. Source of these receptors: a female donor with early-stage non-small cell lung cancer. CDR3s include the opening cysteine and the closing phenylalanine or tryptophan. A D gene is named only where the DNA matches it firmly. Size is stated for part of the rows, as once, few or many counts, or as a class when the clone is expanded.

V: TRBV10-3
size: few
length: 15
D: TRBD2
J: TRBJ2-7
DNA: TGTGCCATCAGCCCGACTAGCGGGGGGTTCTACGAGCAGTACTTC
CDR3: CAISPTSGGFYEQYF

V: TRBV5-4
size: few
length: 16
D: TRBD1
J: TRBJ1-1
DNA: TGTGCCAGCAGCAGATCGACAGGGTCCCTGAACACTGAAGCTTTCTTT
CDR3: CASSRSTGSLNTEAFF

V: TRBV29-1
size: many
length: 15
D: TRBD1
J: TRBJ2-7
DNA: TGCAGCGCACTACCGCAGGGGGCGGCCTCCTCCGAGCAGTACTTC
CDR3: CSALPQGAASSEQYF

V: TRBV28
size: few
length: 16
D: TRBD1
J: TRBJ2-1
DNA: TGTGCCAGCAGTTCCCCGTCGGGACAGTCGCCTAGTGGGCAGTTCTTC
CDR3: CASSSPSGQSPSGQFF

V: TRBV10-3
size: many
length: 12
D: NA
J: TRBJ2-2
DNA: TGTGCCATCAGTGAACTGCCCGGGGAGCTGTTTTTT
CDR3: CAISELPGELFF

V: TRBV7-2
size: few
length: 14
D: TRBD1
J: TRBJ2-2
DNA: TGTGCCAGCAGCTACCGACAGGGGACCGGGGAGCTGTTTTTT
CDR3: CASSYRQGTGELFF

V: TRBV6-1
size: few
length: 13
D: NA
J: TRBJ1-2
DNA: TGTGCCAGCAGTGAAATACAGTTCTATGGCTACACCTTC
CDR3: CASSEIQFYGYTF

V: TRBV20-1
size: many
length: 9
D: NA
J: TRBJ1-2
DNA: TGCAGTGCTAGGTCTAGGGGCACCTTC
CDR3: CSARSRGTF

V: TRBV7-9
size: many
length: 15
D: TRBD2
J: TRBJ2-3
DNA: TGTGCCAGCAGCCGTGGACTAGCCGGCACAGATACGCAGTATTTT
CDR3: CASSRGLAGTDTQYF

V: TRBV29-1
size: many
length: 12
D: TRBD1
J: TRBJ2-7
DNA: TGCAGCGGAAGGACAGGGGGAAACGAGCAGTACTTC
CDR3: CSGRTGGNEQYF

V: TRBV7-9
size: many
length: 11
D: NA
J: TRBJ2-2
DNA: TGTGCCAGCAGCTTGATCGGGGAGCTGTTTTTT
CDR3: CASSLIGELFF

V: TRBV2
size: many
length: 18
D: TRBD1
J: TRBJ2-6
DNA: TGTGCCAGCATGAAACAGGGGGGTTTTTCGACTGGGGCCAACGTCCTGACTTTC
CDR3: CASMKQGGFSTGANVLTF

V: TRBV16
size: many
length: 15
D: NA
J: TRBJ1-5
DNA: TGTGCCAGCAGCCAATCGAGACAGCCCAATCAGCCCCAGCATTTT
CDR3: CASSQSRQPNQPQHF

V: TRBV20-1
size: many
length: 15
D: TRBD1
J: TRBJ2-1
DNA: TGCAGTGCTAGAGATCGGTACAGGGGGAGAAATGAGCAGTTCTTC
CDR3: CSARDRYRGRNEQFF

V: TRBV29-1
size: many
length: 12
D: TRBD2
J: TRBJ2-3
DNA: TGCAGCGTAGCGGGGAACACAGATACGCAGTATTTT
CDR3: CSVAGNTDTQYF

V: TRBV9
size: many
length: 15
D: NA
J: TRBJ1-1
DNA: TGTGCCAGCAGCGCTCAGACATACGGGAACACTGAAGCTTTCTTT
CDR3: CASSAQTYGNTEAFF

V: TRBV7-8
size: NA
length: 17
D: TRBD1
J: TRBJ2-3
DNA: TGTGCCAGCAGCTTACGGGACAGGGTATTTCCGGGAGATACGCAGTATTTT
CDR3: CASSLRDRVFPGDTQYF

V: TRBV14
size: many
length: 9
D: NA
J: TRBJ2-5
DNA: TGTGCCGCACCGGAGACCCAGTACTTC
CDR3: CAAPETQYF

V: TRBV28
size: NA
length: 16
D: TRBD2
J: TRBJ2-1
DNA: TGTGCCAGCAGTTTATTCACTAGCGGGGATAGCAATGAGCAGTTCTTC
CDR3: CASSLFTSGDSNEQFF

V: TRBV7-6
size: few
length: 15
D: NA
J: TRBJ2-7
DNA: TGTGCCAGCAGCTTAGATGGAAGGGAGACCTACGAGCAGTACTTC
CDR3: CASSLDGRETYEQYF

V: TRBV7-2
size: many
length: 13
D: NA
J: TRBJ1-1
DNA: TGTGCCAGCAGCCCAGCAGTGGGCCCTGAAGCTTTCTTT
CDR3: CASSPAVGPEAFF

V: TRBV2
size: NA
length: 13
D: NA
J: TRBJ2-5
DNA: TGTGCCAGCAGTGATGCGGGAAAAGAGACCCAGTACTTC
CDR3: CASSDAGKETQYF

V: TRBV5-1
size: many
length: 15
D: TRBD1
J: TRBJ1-1
DNA: TGCGCCAGCAGCTTATTCGGGACAGTGAACACTGAAGCTTTCTTT
CDR3: CASSLFGTVNTEAFF

V: TRBV19
size: many
length: 21
D: TRBD1
J: TRBJ2-1
DNA: TGTGCCAGTAGTATAGTCCCAGGGGGCCGCTCCTTGTTGATCCCCTACAATGAGCAGTTCTTC
CDR3: CASSIVPGGRSLLIPYNEQFF

V: TRBV18
size: many
length: 14
D: NA
J: TRBJ2-7
DNA: TGTGCCAGCTCACCAGGGCCGTCATCCTACGAGCAGTACTTC
CDR3: CASSPGPSSYEQYF

V: TRBV5-1
size: many
length: 12
D: NA
J: TRBJ2-1
DNA: TGCGCCAGCAGCTTGGTAGGTCCCGAGCAGTTCTTC
CDR3: CASSLVGPEQFF

V: TRBV20-1
size: many
length: 17
D: TRBD1
J: TRBJ2-7
DNA: TGCAGTGCTAGACGGCGGGACAGGGTGGCCCCATCCTACGAGCAGTACTTC
CDR3: CSARRRDRVAPSYEQYF

V: TRBV10-3
size: many
length: 14
D: NA
J: TRBJ2-7
DNA: TGTGCCATCACTGTTGACAGGGAGGTGCACGAGCAGTACTTC
CDR3: CAITVDREVHEQYF

V: TRBV2
size: many
length: 15
D: TRBD1
J: TRBJ1-5
DNA: TGTGCCAGCAGTTCGTACAGGGGCCCCAATCAGCCCCAGCATTTT
CDR3: CASSSYRGPNQPQHF

V: TRBV20-1
size: few
length: 13
D: NA
J: TRBJ1-5
DNA: TGCAGTGCTAGAGGGTCCATAAAACAGCCCCAGCATTTT
CDR3: CSARGSIKQPQHF

V: TRBV7-3
size: NA
length: 16
D: NA
J: TRBJ2-1
DNA: TGTGCCAGCAGCCCACAACCCGGACAGACCCTCAATGAGCAGTTCTTC
CDR3: CASSPQPGQTLNEQFF

V: TRBV20-1
size: NA
length: 14
D: TRBD2
J: TRBJ2-3
DNA: TGCAGTGTCGGGACTAGCGGCAACACAGATACGCAGTATTTT
CDR3: CSVGTSGNTDTQYF

V: TRBV15
size: many
length: 15
D: TRBD1
J: TRBJ1-5
DNA: TGTGCCACCAGCGGGGCAGGGGGGAGCAATCAGCCCCAGCATTTT
CDR3: CATSGAGGSNQPQHF

V: TRBV5-1
size: many
length: 14
D: NA
J: TRBJ2-3
DNA: TGCGCCAGCAGCTTCGCCCGCGCCCCAGATACGCAGTATTTT
CDR3: CASSFARAPDTQYF

V: TRBV11-2
size: many
length: 15
D: NA
J: TRBJ2-2
DNA: TGTGCCAGCAGCCTCCAGGGCCAGGACACCGGGGAGCTGTTTTTT
CDR3: CASSLQGQDTGELFF

V: TRBV7-2
size: many
length: 15
D: NA
J: TRBJ1-3
DNA: TGTGCCAGCAGCTTATCTCTCTCAAATGGAAACACCATATATTTT
CDR3: CASSLSLSNGNTIYF

V: TRBV28
size: many
length: 16
D: TRBD2
J: TRBJ2-1
DNA: TGTGCCAGCAGGACTATAGCGGGGGGAATCTACAATGAGCAGTTCTTC
CDR3: CASRTIAGGIYNEQFF

V: TRBV29-1
size: many
length: 15
D: TRBD1
J: TRBJ2-7
DNA: TGCAGCGTTGAAGATTGGGGGACAGGGACCTACGAGCAGTACTTC
CDR3: CSVEDWGTGTYEQYF

V: TRBV5-1
size: many
length: 14
D: NA
J: TRBJ2-1
DNA: TGCGCCAGCAGCTTAGGGAGCTCCTACAATGAGCAGTTCTTC
CDR3: CASSLGSSYNEQFF

V: TRBV20-1
size: NA
length: 14
D: NA
J: TRBJ2-7
DNA: TGCAGTGCTCTCCCGGGGGGCCCCCGTTTCGAGCAGTACTTC
CDR3: CSALPGGPRFEQYF

V: TRBV3-1
size: many
length: 16
D: TRBD1
J: TRBJ2-7
DNA: TGTGCCAGCAGCCGAACAGCTGGACAGGGGGCCTACGAGCAGTACTTC
CDR3: CASSRTAGQGAYEQYF

V: TRBV7-9
size: many
length: 14
D: NA
J: TRBJ1-6
DNA: TGTGCCAGCAGCGCACAGGCGTCTTATTCACCCCTCCACTTT
CDR3: CASSAQASYSPLHF

V: TRBV7-8
size: many
length: 14
D: NA
J: TRBJ2-3
DNA: TGTGCCAGCGGAGTGCAGGCCGGCACAGATACGCAGTATTTT
CDR3: CASGVQAGTDTQYF

V: TRBV27
size: many
length: 14
D: NA
J: TRBJ2-7
DNA: TGTGCCAGCAGTCCAGGGACCGGTCCCTACGAGCAGTACTTC
CDR3: CASSPGTGPYEQYF

V: TRBV28
size: few
length: 15
D: NA
J: TRBJ1-1
DNA: TGTGCCAGCAGTTTAAGTTCTACGGGAGGCACTGAAGCTTTCTTT
CDR3: CASSLSSTGGTEAFF

V: TRBV29-1
size: many
length: 14
D: TRBD1
J: TRBJ1-3
DNA: TGCAGCGTGGCCGGGACAGGGGGCCGGAAAACCATATATTTT
CDR3: CSVAGTGGRKTIYF

V: TRBV7-2
size: few
length: 12
D: NA
J: TRBJ2-1
DNA: TGTGCCAGCAGCTTAGGACTTCGCGAGCAGTTCTTC
CDR3: CASSLGLREQFF

V: TRBV4-2
size: many
length: 15
D: NA
J: TRBJ2-7
DNA: TGTGCCAGCAGCCAAGAAGAACTGGGAGCCTACGAGCAGTACTTC
CDR3: CASSQEELGAYEQYF

V: TRBV5-1
size: few
length: 13
D: NA
J: TRBJ1-4
DNA: TGCGCCAGCTCCACAGGAATAAATGAAAAACTGTTTTTT
CDR3: CASSTGINEKLFF

V: TRBV20-1
size: many
length: 11
D: NA
J: TRBJ2-7
DNA: TGCAGTGCCGTCGACTACTACGAGCAGTACTTC
CDR3: CSAVDYYEQYF

V: TRBV4-1
size: many
length: 14
D: TRBD1
J: TRBJ2-3
DNA: TGCGCCAGCGGAGAGGACAGGGCGACAGATACGCAGTATTTT
CDR3: CASGEDRATDTQYF

V: TRBV20-1
size: few
length: 14
D: NA
J: TRBJ1-2
DNA: TGCAGTGCTCAGCCCCAGGGGCAATCCTATGGCTACACCTTC
CDR3: CSAQPQGQSYGYTF

V: TRBV5-1
size: many
length: 19
D: NA
J: TRBJ1-6
DNA: TGCGCCAGCAGCCGTGATAGGGGCCTTCGGGACGTAGGATTTTCACCCCTCCACTTT
CDR3: CASSRDRGLRDVGFSPLHF